Below, 20 T cell receptor beta chains from the same sample are listed, as sequenced in a study of blood T cell repertoires in COVID-19. TCRdb's table, derived via immunoSEQ multiplex PCR, lists solely in-frame clones and lacks some. This repertoire shows 360,000 or so clones, about 88% found once; its top ten account for approximately 1%. Sequenced sample: PBMCs or T cells enriched from blood (not recorded which). These receptors all stem from a woman in her 30s who had been exposed to COVID-19.

The CDR3 is CASSLWDTSNTEAFF. As DNA, the CDR3 is TGCGCCAGCAGCTTGTGGGACACTTCGAACACTGAAGCTTTCTTT. The J gene is TRBJ1-1, the V gene TRBV5-1; tentatively, D is TRBD1 (6 bases). V lost 1 base and J lost 1, with 11 bases in between. The CDR3 runs to 15 residues. Germline V CDR1 and CDR2: SGHRS, YFSETQ.

The V call is TRBV5-5, the J call TRBJ1-2, with D possibly TRBD1 on 6 matching bases. CDR1 is SGHKS and CDR2 is YYEKEE in the germline V gene (reference sequence). With 4 bases removed from V and 13 bases from J, the gap between germline ends came to 20 bases. The CDR3 extends over 13 amino acids. CDR3 amino acids: CASSPQILGQSTF. The CDR3 region has the DNA TGTGCCAGCAGCCCACAAATTCTAGGACAGTCCACCTTC.

The V and J genes are TRBV6-5 and TRBJ2-7; 8 bases map to TRBD2. CDR3 size: 15 residues. J was trimmed by 5 bases and V by 4 bases; bases with no gene match: 10. Germline lookup yields CDR1 MNHEY and CDR2 SVGAGI. CDR3 loop: CASSLTSGTSDEQYF. For the CDR3, the DNA is TGTGCCAGCAGTTTAACTTCCGGGACTAGTGACGAGCAGTACTTC.

This clone has only a few counts. The chain is built from TRBV4-2 and TRBJ2-7; D might be TRBD2 (6 bases). The CDR3 contains 13 residues. Trimming removed 1 base from V and 6 bases from J, with 10 bases in between. Per the germline V gene, CDR1 is LGHNA and CDR2 is YNFKEQ. In DNA, the CDR3 is TGTGCCAGCAGCCAAGGGCTAGCGTTCGAGCAGTACTTC. Translated, it gives CASSQGLAFEQYF.

The J gene is TRBJ2-3, the V gene TRBV9; 9 bases fit TRBD2. CDR1 is SGDLS and CDR2 is YYNGEE in the germline V gene. With 2 bases clipped from V and 2 bases from J, the junction kept 9 bases outside the gene matches. The CDR3 is 17 amino acids. The CDR3 is CASSVGSGTSHTDTQYF. The CDR3 region has the DNA TGTGCCAGCAGCGTTGGCTCCGGGACTAGCCACACAGATACGCAGTATTTT.

V and J are TRBV7-8 and TRBJ2-4, with 9 bases fitting TRBD1. The germline V gene encodes CDR1 SGHVS and CDR2 FQNEAQ. CDR3 size: 18 residues. V gave up 5 bases and J gave up 0 bases; unmatched junction bases: 11. The CDR3 reads CASSRRDREFLAKNIQYF. The CDR3 region has the DNA TGTGCCAGCAGCCGCCGGGACAGGGAATTCCTAGCCAAAAACATTCAGTACTTC.

This clone was seen a few times. This chain links TRBV6-2 or TRBV6-3 with TRBJ2-7, with D uncertain. CDR1 MNHEY and CDR2 SVGEGT come from the germline V gene. This CDR3 is 13 amino acids long. The V end lost 3 bases, the J end lost 7 bases, and 13 bases lay between the germline ends. This CDR3 is CASSYVTVGEQYF. The CDR3, as DNA: TGTGCCAGCAGTTATGTCACAGTTGGAGAGCAGTACTTC.

This clone appeared a few times. Other DNA sequences from this sample encode an identical CDR3 as well. The chain joins TRBV5-4 to TRBJ2-7, with 11 bases matching TRBD2. The V and J ends lost 0 bases and 1 base, in that order; junction bases with no gene match: 3. From germline, CDR1 is SGHNT and CDR2 YYREEE (reference sequence). The CDR3 runs to 16 residues. CDR3 in amino acids: CASSLGGTSGSYEQYF. The DNA for the CDR3 is TGTGCCAGCAGCTTGGGGGGGACTAGCGGTTCCTACGAGCAGTACTTC.

This rearrangement joins TRBV27 to TRBJ2-2; the match to TRBD2 covers 13 bases. Per the germline V gene, CDR1 is MNHEY and CDR2 is SMNVEV (reference sequence). The length of the CDR3 is 17 residues. The V and J ends lost 4 bases and 6 bases, in that order; junction bases with no gene match: 8. In nucleotides, the CDR3 is TGTGCCAGCAGTTCCGGACTAGCGGGAGTCGAAGCCGGGGAGCTGTTTTTT. Protein product: CASSSGLAGVEAGELFF.

The V and J genes are TRBV28 and TRBJ1-1; 10 bases are shared with TRBD1. From germline, CDR1 is MDHEN and CDR2 SYDVKM. CDR3 length equals 15 residues. Germline trimming cut 7 bases from V and 3 bases from J; bases unmatched to any gene: 8. The CDR3 loop reads CASTASGQGDTEAFF. The CDR3 nucleotides are TGTGCCAGCACCGCGTCCGGACAGGGGGACACTGAAGCTTTCTTT.

The chain employs TRBV6-5 and TRBJ2-4; D unresolved. The germline CDR1 and CDR2 sequences are MNHEY and SVGAGI. Trimming removed 2 bases at V and 7 bases at J, with 3 bases between. This CDR3 region has 11 residues. CDR3 loop: CASSYLNIQYF. In nucleotides, the CDR3 is TGTGCCAGCAGTTACCTGAACATTCAGTACTTC.

The chain has TRBV21-1 and TRBJ2-7; the table's D call of TRBD2 was not tested on the DNA. TRBV21-1 is noted as a pseudogene. This CDR3 contains 13 residues. CDR3 loop: CASSSLRVGREAF. In nucleotides, the CDR3 is TGTGCCAGCAGCTCACTAAGGGTGGGGCGGGAGGCCTTC.

V is TRBV5-1 and J is TRBJ2-3; no definite D call. CDR1 is SGHRS and CDR2 is YFSETQ in the germline V gene. Trimming shortened V by 0 bases and J by 0 bases, and 11 bases separated the two germline ends. The CDR3 has 16 residues. The CDR3 protein is CASSLVIGSSTDTQYF. The CDR3 coding sequence is TGCGCCAGCAGCTTGGTAATCGGGTCGAGCACAGATACGCAGTATTTT.

The chain recombines TRBV7-9 with TRBJ2-2; TRBD1 matches 12 bases. The CDR3 has 16 residues. Trimming took 4 bases from V and 7 from J; bases not matched to a gene: 7. The germline CDR1 and CDR2 sequences are SEHNR and FQNEAQ (reference sequence). CDR3 sequence: CASSSRGQGAVGELFF. As DNA, the CDR3 is TGTGCCAGCAGCTCAAGGGGACAGGGGGCCGTCGGGGAGCTGTTTTTT.

The chain uses TRBV5-1 and TRBJ1-6, with 8 positions matching TRBD1. Trimming at V came to 4 bases and at J to 7 bases, leaving 7 bases not matched to a gene. The CDR3 length is 15 residues. The germline gives CDR1 SGHRS, CDR2 YFSETQ. DNA of the CDR3: TGCGCCAGCAGCGCCCAGGGGGCGGCGAATTCACCCCTCCACTTT. Encoded protein: CASSAQGAANSPLHF.

This chain's CDR3 is CAWSPDRNNQPQHF. The CDR3 DNA reads TGTGCCTGGAGTCCGGACAGGAACAATCAGCCCCAGCATTTT. This chain uses TRBV30 with TRBJ1-5; 7 bases are shared with TRBD1. The V segment lost 2 bases and the J segment 3 bases; nucleotides outside the gene matches: 4. CDR1 is GTSNPN and CDR2 is SVGIG in the germline V gene (reference sequence). This CDR3 spans 14 amino acids.

The chain joins TRBV28 to TRBJ2-3; D gene ambiguous. Trimming took off 6 bases at V and 6 bases at J, with 16 bases between the two ends. The CDR3 is 14 residues long. Per the germline V gene, CDR1 is MDHEN and CDR2 is SYDVKM. The DNA of the CDR3 is TGTGCCAGCAGCTGGTACGTTAGATCTGATACGCAGTATTTT. The encoded protein is CASSWYVRSDTQYF.

The sample holds one count of this clone. The chain employs TRBV5-1 and TRBJ2-1, with TRBD1 matching 11 bases. Per the germline V gene, CDR1 is SGHRS and CDR2 is YFSETQ. The V and J ends lost 9 bases and 6 bases, in that order; junction bases with no gene match: 8. The CDR3 is 14 amino acids. CDR3 DNA sequence: TGCGCCACCTCTGCCGGGACAGGGGGCAATGAGCAGTTCTTC. It specifies CATSAGTGGNEQFF.

The chain carries TRBV28 and TRBJ1-1; 9 positions agree with TRBD1. CDR1 is MDHEN and CDR2 is SYDVKM in the germline V gene. V lost 5 bases, J lost 2 bases, and 6 bases stayed unmatched. CDR3 length: 15 amino acids. This CDR3 reads CASSAPGQGNTEAFF. The CDR3 DNA is TGTGCCAGCAGTGCACCGGGACAGGGTAACACTGAAGCTTTCTTT.

CDR3 region: CASSAELADRGNYEQYF. DNA of the CDR3: TGTGCCAGCAGCGCAGAGTTGGCGGACAGGGGGAACTACGAGCAGTACTTC. The rearrangement links TRBV11-2 to TRBJ2-7, with 10 nucleotides matching TRBD1. J lost 3 bases, V lost 5 bases, and 13 bases had no gene match. In germline, CDR1 is SGHAT, CDR2 FQNNGV. The CDR3 has 17 residues.